This T cell receptor (beta chain) was sequenced for a study of vaccination effects on CD4 cells after COVID-19. Antigen-specific CD4+ T cells expanded by the ViraFEST assay with viral peptide pools were then sequenced. An approximately 10-day culture period preceded the isolation of CD4+ T cells. People in the vaccine group had not been infected with SARS-CoV-2 before, and their nucleocapsid antibodies were negative. The repertoire was sequenced with immunoSEQ multiplex PCR; TCRdb's copy has only in-frame clones and lacks some. The profile shows roughly 33,000 clones, around three quarters of them singletons. Trimming removed 6 bases at V and 6 bases at J, with 19 bases between. CDR3 length equals 15 residues. Germline V CDR1 and CDR2: SNHLY, FYNNEI. Concerning this clone: Its specificity is not known.

Material: CD4+ T cells from PBMCs cultured with HCoV-OC43 spike peptides, obtained before COVID-19 vaccination. Subset denoted: HCoV-OC43 spike overlapping peptide pool stimulation. The source is a human donor who received a COVID-19 vaccine. V is TRBV2 and J is TRBJ2-3; D may be TRBD1 (5 bases). The DNA of the CDR3 is TGTGCCAGCAGCGATCGACTTACAGGATCCGATACGCAGTATTTT. This encodes CASSDRLTGSDTQYF. Supplemented by reference TRBV2 and TRBJ2-3, the full variable domain reads EPEVTQTPSHQVTQMGQEVILRCVPISNHLYFYWYRQILGQKVEFLVSFYNNEISEKSEIFDDQFSVERPDGSNFTLKIRSTKLEDSAMYFCASSDRLTGSDTQYFGPGTRLTVL.